This T cell receptor beta chain is drawn from a study of long-term antiretroviral therapy in people with HIV (dated by TCRdb to about 2022). Some background on the complete study: The earliest samples were collected approximately a decade before the 2015 WHO recommendation for immediate ART, a period when ART was typically delayed until CD4 counts fell. Of the roughly 32 participants with HIV, about a dozen were female. The cohort contributed under 200 cryopreserved PBMC samples from about 30 adults with confirmed HIV infection, collected serially over a mean of approximately 6 years (range 1-12). Test extractions of a monoclonal T-cell line alongside 30 to 35 polyclonal samples showed no cross-contamination during QIAcube processing. This retrospective serial study examined whether starting ART and sustained HIV suppression were associated with changes in the composition and diversity of the TRB repertoire in peripheral blood.

CDR1 and CDR2, looked up from the germline V gene, are ENHRY and SYGVKD. V and J are truncated by 3 bases and 5 bases respectively, leaving an intervening sequence of 14 bases. The CDR3 runs 14 residues from the cysteine to the phenylalanine. Only the CDR3 DNA is retained, 42 bases long and in frame from the first base. Study-level results and caveats: Starting ART was linked to a significant rise in TRB diversity, yet even with long-term ART the diversity remained significantly lower than in transplant donor controls. Because pre-ART samples had limited cell numbers, unsorted PBMC were profiled rather than sorted CD4+ and CD8+ T cells. Inferences about post-ART repertoire changes were limited because no data were available on ART adherence, viral resistance or therapy changes. The samples were dated from about 2003 to 2017, and the ART regimens that were used may be less effective than current ART regimens. HIV repertoires had narrower CDR3 length ranges than controls, and the network structure suggested an antigen-experienced repertoire that shifted only slightly toward naive after ART. Expanded TRB clones identified before ART initiation dominated the repertoire across all time points, though the dominance fluctuated and decreased in many PLHIV after ART. Since PBMC availability was limited, sequencing covered only the TCR beta chain, with no alpha chain pairing.

This clone has a single count. No cognate antigen has been identified for it. One base away there is no much larger clone; base qualities are not given. Sequencing of the TRB variable region was done with the immunoSEQ hsTCRB v3.0 assay at survey level resolution. TRB sequencing targeted a depth of 40,000-50,000 T-cell genomes per sample. TRB libraries were pooled and sequenced on an Illumina MiSeq using a v3 150-cycle kit. As for how the authors treated the data: Repertoire analysis was performed in R inside a reproducible Nextflow workflow that covered QC, data transformation and analysis. LymphoSeq2, an R package for exploring AIRR-Seq data, was used to implement the custom analyses. A few samples that produced fewer than 5000 total TRB sequences were removed, so approximately 190 HIV repertoires were analyzed. Among the 200 or so HIV repertoires that were kept, 59 were collected before ART initiation and more than 120 were collected after ART initiation. Repertoires were downsampled to 5000 TRB nucleotide sequences, and summary statistics were averaged over 100 downsampling iterations. Only TRB sequences with CDR3 regions of at least seven amino acids were retained for analysis. Diversity was measured with a Shannon entropy-derived clonality score and the Gini coefficient. In the repertoire networks, any two of the top 5000 CDR3 amino acid sequences were connected whenever the two sequences differed by an edit distance of one. For TRB CDR3 amino acid sequences, GLIPH2 was used to predict antigen specificity groups and MHC restriction. To flag known associations with CMV, EBV, HIV or tissue antigens, CDR3 amino acid sequences were compared against VDJdb and McPAS-TCR. Pre-ART, post-ART and control groups were compared with Wilcoxon signed-rank tests and Holm-Bonferroni correction. TCRdb stores this immuneACCESS table with in-frame sequences only. Part of the clones is absent; in the studies checked, under half of the shortfall reflects unresolved V genes, and no reason is known for the rest. D and trimming were read from the DNA, whereas the V and J calls and clone size are those reported in that table. The table for this sample lists about 39,000 clones; approximately 89% of them were counted only once. Clones ranked in the top ten supply under 7.5% of the sample.

To be included, a participant needed at least one PBMC sample from before ART initiation plus at least two post-ART samples. All participants with HIV were treated in the United States of America. Before DNA extraction, cryopreserved samples of about 0.9-11 million PBMC were thawed and then washed. At the time of the earliest PBMC sample, participants with HIV were aged between about 20 and 54 years. Each participant contributed PBMC samples from 1-4 timepoints before ART initiation and 2-8 timepoints after ART initiation, with a median of 7 samples. Serial HIV viral load, CD4+ T-cell count, ART history and demographic data were obtained for every participant. Using a Qiagen kit on a QIAcube, genomic DNA was extracted from unsorted PBMC, with samples processed in batches of 12.

Recombination linked TRBV10-3 to TRBJ2-7, with the D segment identity uncertain. The clonotype was recovered from a woman aged 45 to 65 with HIV. The specimen was unsorted PBMCs, collected 3.1 years after starting antiretroviral therapy. This receptor carries the CDR3 CAISDWSANNEQYF. At the DNA level, the sequence is TGTGCCATCAGTGACTGGTCCGCCAACAACGAGCAGTACTTC.